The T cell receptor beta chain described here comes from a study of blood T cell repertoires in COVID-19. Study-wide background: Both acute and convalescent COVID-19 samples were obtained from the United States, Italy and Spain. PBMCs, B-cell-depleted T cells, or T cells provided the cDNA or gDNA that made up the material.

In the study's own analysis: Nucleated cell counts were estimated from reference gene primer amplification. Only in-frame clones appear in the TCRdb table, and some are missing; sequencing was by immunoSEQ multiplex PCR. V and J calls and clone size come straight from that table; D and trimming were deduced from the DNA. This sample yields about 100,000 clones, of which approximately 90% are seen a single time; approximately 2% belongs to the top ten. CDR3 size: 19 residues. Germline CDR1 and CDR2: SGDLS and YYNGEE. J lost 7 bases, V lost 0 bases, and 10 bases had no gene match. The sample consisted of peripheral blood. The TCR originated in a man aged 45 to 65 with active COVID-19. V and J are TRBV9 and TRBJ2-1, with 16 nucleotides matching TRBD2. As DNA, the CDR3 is TGTGCCAGCAGCGTAGCTGCTGGGACTAGCGGGGGGGCGAGAAATGAGCAGTTCTTC. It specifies CASSVAAGTSGGARNEQFF.